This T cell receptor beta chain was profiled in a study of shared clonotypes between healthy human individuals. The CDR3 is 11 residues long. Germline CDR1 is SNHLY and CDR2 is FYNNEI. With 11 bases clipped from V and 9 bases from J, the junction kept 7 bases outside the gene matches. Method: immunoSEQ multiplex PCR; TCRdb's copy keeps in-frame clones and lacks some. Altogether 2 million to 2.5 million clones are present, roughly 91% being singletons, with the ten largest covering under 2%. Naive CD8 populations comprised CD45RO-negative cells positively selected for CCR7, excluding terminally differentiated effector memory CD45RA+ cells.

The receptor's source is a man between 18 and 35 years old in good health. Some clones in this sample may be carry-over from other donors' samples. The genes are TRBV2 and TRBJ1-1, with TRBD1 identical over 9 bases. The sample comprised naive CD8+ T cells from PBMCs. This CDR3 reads CAWTGEGQAFF. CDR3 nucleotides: TGTGCCTGGACAGGGGAGGGGCAAGCTTTCTTT.